This T cell receptor (beta chain) originates from a study of blood T cell repertoires in COVID-19. Assay: immunoSEQ multiplex PCR; the TCRdb copy retains only in-frame clones and omits some. The sample lists about 270,000 clones, less than 90% occurring once. Per the germline V gene, CDR1 is MNHEY and CDR2 is SMNVEV (reference sequence). Trimming left V 6 bases short and J 7 bases short, with 9 bases between. This CDR3 has 12 residues. Sample: peripheral blood. V is TRBV27 and J is TRBJ1-4; possible D gene TRBD1, 5 bases. This receptor was obtained from a woman in her 30s with COVID-19, enrolled during active disease. The CDR3 coding sequence is TGTGCCAGCAGGGGGACTCCTGAAAAACTGTTTTTT. Translating it yields CASRGTPEKLFF.